This T cell receptor beta chain was obtained from a study of CD8 T cells in Susac syndrome. An input of roughly 0.5 to 1 ug of RNA was subjected to reverse transcription using random hexamers. With immunoSEQ multiplex PCR, TCR beta CDR3 was amplified across 54 Vbeta and 13 Jbeta. TCRdb called the immunoSEQ multiplex PCR reads again in MiXCR, with one record for every CDR3 protein. The repertoire holds roughly 150,000 distinct CDR3 sequences, over 85% seen once, with around 0.13% in the top ten. The CDR3 loop spans 15 amino acids. V lost 0 bases, J lost 3 bases, and 3 bases stayed unmatched. Germline CDR1 reads KGHSH; CDR2 reads LQKENI.

The chain uses TRBV18 and TRBJ1-2; 8 bases match TRBD1. The sample comprised CD4+ T cells from PBMCs. This clonotype was obtained from a human donor in good health. The CDR3 loop reads CASSPPGQEDYGYTF. The CDR3 DNA sequence: TGTGCCAGCTCACCACCGGGACAGGAAGACTATGGCTACACCTTC.